This entry lists 10 T cell receptor beta chains sequenced from one sample in a study of shared clonotypes between healthy human individuals (dated by TCRdb to the early 2020s). Library preparation employed the immunoSEQ multiplex PCR assay. The table comes from immuneACCESS by way of TCRdb, which keeps in-frame sequences with V and J called. Part of the clones is missing from these tables; in studies checked, under half for an unresolved V gene and the rest for unknown reasons. A total of about 490,000 clones appear in this sample, roughly 80% of them only once. The ten largest clones take up 10% to 15% of the sample. The sample comprised PBMCs. The receptors shown here come from a woman aged 40 to 50 in good health. Some clones in this sample may be carry-over from other donors' samples.

V usage is TRBV7-2 and J usage is TRBJ2-5; possibly TRBD2 for D (5 bases). This CDR3 has 13 amino acids. V was pared by 4 bases and J by 5 bases, with 11 bases between. The germline V gene has CDR1 SGHTA and CDR2 FQGNSA. CDR3 in amino acids: CASSSTGEETQYF. CDR3 coding DNA: TGTGCCAGCAGCTCGACCGGGGAGGAGACCCAGTACTTC.

A single count supports this clone. This chain joins TRBV15 and TRBJ2-6; perhaps TRBD2 as D (6 bases). Germline V gene data show CDR1 as LNHNV and CDR2 as YYDKDF (reference sequence). Trimming removed 0 bases from V and 3 bases from J, with 18 bases in between. This CDR3 comprises 19 residues. CDR3 bases: TGTGCCACCAGCAGAGATCTCCAGGGACTGACGAGTGGGGCCAACGTCCTGACTTTC. It encodes CATSRDLQGLTSGANVLTF.

The rearrangement joins TRBV7-5 to TRBJ1-2; the D call TRBD1 from the table was never checked on the DNA. TRBV7-5 is flagged as a pseudogene. The CDR3 has 19 amino acids. The CDR3 region has the DNA TGTGTCAGAAGCTTAGCGCACCCACCCCGGATACAGGTTGTCAATGGCTACACCTTC. Its protein product is CVRSLAHPPRIQVVNGYTF.

This chain connects TRBV7-3 to TRBJ2-2; D is uncertain. This CDR3 comprises 16 residues. Germline V gene sequence: CDR1 SGHTA, CDR2 FQGTGA. The ends were cut back, 4 bases at V and 0 bases at J, with 12 bases in the middle. The CDR3 here is CASSSPVGTNTGELFF. The CDR3 bases are TGTGCCAGCAGCTCCCCGGTTGGGACGAACACCGGGGAGCTGTTTTTT. Drawing the rest from reference TRBV7-3 and TRBJ2-2, the complete variable domain is GAGVSQTPSNKVTEKGKYVELRCDPISGHTALYWYRQSLGQGPEFLIYFQGTGAADDSGLPNDRFFAVRPEGSVSTLKIQRTERGDSAVYLCASSSPVGTNTGELFFGEGSRLTVL.

Concerning this clone itself: A much larger clone lies one base from this, so it may be a read error. Because the CDR3 is missing its conserved closing phenylalanine or tryptophan, this is likely a read error. This sequence joins TRBV5-1 and TRBJ1-6; the D gene is possibly TRBD1 (5 bases). The length of the CDR3 is 15 residues. V lost 4 bases and J lost 8, with 16 bases in between. Germline V gene lookup returns CDR1 SGHRS and CDR2 YFSETQ. CDR3 residues: CASSPGTLRDSPLHL. The CDR3 DNA sequence: TGCGCCAGCAGCCCCGGGACCTTAAGGGATTCACCCCTCCACCTT.

V is TRBV27 and J is TRBJ1-1, with D unresolved. In germline, CDR1 is MNHEY, CDR2 SMNVEV (reference sequence). The ends were cut back, 3 bases at V and 4 bases at J, with 9 bases in the middle. CDR3 size: 13 residues. The CDR3 DNA reads TGTGCCAGCAGTTTCCGACGGGCCACTGAAGCTTTCTTT. This encodes CASSFRRATEAFF.

The J gene is TRBJ2-1, the V gene TRBV28, with D tentatively TRBD1 (5 bases). Trimming stripped 4 bases from V and 8 bases from J, with 18 bases between. Germline V lookup: CDR1 MDHEN, CDR2 SYDVKM. CDR3 size: 15 residues. The CDR3 sequence is CASSSESRGPHEQFF. The CDR3 nucleotides read TGTGCCAGCAGTTCCGAAAGTAGGGGCCCCCATGAGCAGTTCTTC.

This chain joins TRBV14 and TRBJ1-1; 7 bases fit TRBD1. The CDR3 extends over 15 amino acids. Germline CDR1 SGHDN, CDR2 FVKESK. The V gene end was trimmed by 2 bases and the J gene end by 3 bases; junction bases not matched to a gene: 6. The DNA of the CDR3 is TGTGCCAGCAGCCAATTAGGGGGCTTGGACACTGAAGCTTTCTTT. Protein product: CASSQLGGLDTEAFF.

This rearrangement joins TRBV11-2 to TRBJ1-5, with D hard to call. Deletions cut 5 bases from V and 0 bases from J, with 8 bases between. The CDR3 contains 14 residues. In germline, CDR1 is SGHAT, CDR2 FQNNGV. The CDR3 reads CASSPGPSNQPQHF. The CDR3 nucleotides read TGTGCCAGCAGCCCCGGGCCTAGCAATCAGCCCCAGCATTTT. The variable domain in full, with the rest retrieved from reference TRBV11-2 and TRBJ1-5, is EAGVAQSPRYKIIEKRQSVAFWCNPISGHATLYWYQQILGQGPKLLIQFQNNGVVDDSQLPKDRFSAERLKGVDSTLKIQPAKLEDSAVYLCASSPGPSNQPQHFGDGTRLSIL.

In nucleotides, the CDR3 is TGCGCCAGCAGCCAGATTGGGACTAGCGGGAGGGCCGGGGAGCTGTTTTTT. Protein: CASSQIGTSGRAGELFF. The genes are TRBV4-3 and TRBJ2-2; TRBD2 matches 16 bases. Per germline, CDR1 LGHNA and CDR2 YSLEER. The V gene end was trimmed by 3 bases and the J gene end by 6 bases; junction bases not matched to a gene: 4. The CDR3 contains 17 residues.